The clone carrying this T cell receptor beta chain was observed at least ten times. Its cognate antigen is unknown. Diagnoses were made from clinical symptoms, serum measures (thyroxine and TRAb), thyroid ultrasound and orbital computed tomography. The PBMCs were taken from about 9.7 ml of fresh peripheral blood. The sample originates from a study of T cells in Graves' hyperthyroidism and ophthalmopathy. On the study more broadly: Before any treatment, at initial diagnosis, peripheral blood was collected. Study-wide results and limits: Blood also held most thyroid clonotypes expanded beyond 0.001.

Researchers took RNA transcripts and amplified the TCR beta CDR3 regions from them. Initially, a first-round RT-PCR of the TCR CDR3 employed the HTBI primer set. One entry per CDR3 protein, called by TCRdb with MiXCR from the multiplex PCR reads. The table lists about 300,000 distinct CDR3 sequences, 25% to 30% of them singletons, with roughly 24% in the top ten. Germline values: CDR1 DFQATT, CDR2 SNEGSKA (reference sequence). The CDR3 runs to 17 residues. J was trimmed by 4 bases and V by 0 bases; bases with no gene match: 9. This clonotype was sampled from a man aged 35 to 55 with Graves' hyperthyroidism that later progressed to Graves' ophthalmopathy. Sequencing was performed on blood. This chain links TRBV20-1 with TRBJ2-7, with 13 bases fitting TRBD2. CDR3 amino acids: CSARDEAGLAGFYEQYF. The CDR3 bases are TGCAGTGCTAGAGATGAGGCGGGACTAGCGGGATTTTACGAGCAGTACTTC.